This T cell receptor (beta chain) comes out of a study of T cell responses to AZD1222 COVID-19 vaccine. Looking at the study overall: Pooled in the analysis were second doses at about 4 or about 12 weeks.

Germline V CDR1 and CDR2: LGHNA, YNFKEQ. The V segment lost 0 bases and the J segment 4 bases; nucleotides outside the gene matches: 2. The CDR3 length is 15 residues. This clone appeared once. Its antigen is undetermined. Study-level findings and limits: Spike-specific TCR breadth and depth both grew after two AZD1222 doses.

Profiled with immunoSEQ multiplex PCR; TCRdb holds only in-frame clones, not every one. The sample yields fewer than 85,000 clones, 85% to 90% seen once. Material: peripheral blood, obtained on day 0 of AZD1222 vaccination. The chain links TRBV4-2 to TRBJ2-1; TRBD2 matches 8 bases. This TCR derives from an adult in good health. The CDR3 DNA sequence: TGTGCCAGCAGCCAAGAGACTAGCGCGTACAATGAGCAGTTCTTC. It specifies CASSQETSAYNEQFF.